Below, 28 T cell receptor beta chains from the same sample are listed, as sequenced in a study of blood T cell repertoires in COVID-19. Some clones are missing from TCRdb's copy, which holds only in-frame ones; the method was immunoSEQ multiplex PCR. The sample shows some 22,000 clones, about 84% of them seen only once. The sample was peripheral blood. All receptors come from a human donor with active COVID-19. The donor label of this sample is uncertain.

This clone was picked up one time. CDR3 in amino acids: CASSIMMTELSSGANVLTF. The CDR3 DNA sequence: TGTGCCAGTAGTATAATGATGACGGAACTAAGCTCTGGGGCCAACGTCCTGACTTTC. The chain uses TRBV19 and TRBJ2-6, with D unresolved. The length of the CDR3 is 19 residues. V lost 2 bases and J lost 0, with 17 bases in between. Per germline, CDR1 LNHDA and CDR2 SQIVND (reference sequence).

The CDR3 DNA is TGTGCCAGCTCACCAAGACAGTACAATGAGCAGTTCTTC. As protein: CASSPRQYNEQFF. V is TRBV18 and J is TRBJ2-1; D perhaps matches TRBD1 (5 bases). The CDR3 sequence is 13 residues long. Trimming took 2 bases from V and 4 from J, leaving 6 bases between them. The germline gives CDR1 KGHSH, CDR2 LQKENI.

The chain links TRBV6-5 to TRBJ2-1; 10 bases are shared with TRBD1. The length of the CDR3 is 14 residues. The germline CDR1 and CDR2 sequences are MNHEY and SVGAGI. V trimming: 6 bases; J trimming: 8 bases; junction bases outside the gene matches: 7. The CDR3 here is CASSDRTGGDEQFF. The CDR3 DNA is TGTGCCAGCAGCGATAGGACAGGGGGTGATGAGCAGTTCTTC.

This clone was seen only once. The rearrangement links TRBV7-8 to TRBJ2-3, with TRBD2 matching over 10 bases. The CDR3 consists of 15 residues. V lost 5 bases, J lost 3 bases, and 5 bases stayed unmatched. Germline-derived CDR1 and CDR2 are SGHVS and FQNEAQ. For the CDR3, the DNA is TGTGCCAGCAGCACAAGCGGGGGGGCGACAGATACGCAGTATTTT. As protein: CASSTSGGATDTQYF.

J is TRBJ2-2 and V is TRBV9; 8 bases fit TRBD1. This CDR3 comprises 15 residues. Unmatched junction bases numbered 7, after V lost 7 bases and J lost 2 bases. The germline CDR1 and CDR2 sequences are SGDLS and YYNGEE. The CDR3 here is CASEKTGDNTGELFF. The CDR3 coding sequence is TGTGCCAGCGAGAAGACAGGGGACAACACCGGGGAGCTGTTTTTT.

The CDR3 bases are TGTGCCAGCAGCTTGGCAGGACAGCCACAAGAGACCCAGTACTTC. Protein product: CASSLAGQPQETQYF. The V gene is TRBV5-4, the J gene TRBJ2-5; D is perhaps TRBD1 (6 bases). CDR1 SGHNT and CDR2 YYREEE come from the germline V gene (reference sequence). The CDR3 has 15 amino acids. V was clipped by 0 bases and J by 2 bases, with 11 bases between them.

The chain links TRBV28 to TRBJ1-1; 8 nucleotides align to TRBD1. Per the germline V gene, CDR1 is MDHEN and CDR2 is SYDVKM. This CDR3 comprises 16 residues. Trimming at V came to 5 bases and at J to 0 bases, leaving 8 bases not matched to a gene. DNA of the CDR3: TGTGCCAGCAGTCCAGGACAGGGACCCCTGAACACTGAAGCTTTCTTT. It translates to CASSPGQGPLNTEAFF.

The V gene is TRBV9, the J gene TRBJ2-1; 8 nucleotides line up with TRBD2. This CDR3 comprises 15 residues. The trim removed 2 bases at V and 8 bases at J, leaving 9 bases unmatched. Germline V lookup: CDR1 SGDLS, CDR2 YYNGEE. The CDR3 coding sequence is TGTGCCAGCAGCGTGCAGCGGGGGACCAGCTATGAGCAGTTCTTC. Protein product: CASSVQRGTSYEQFF.

V usage is TRBV6-1 and J usage is TRBJ2-1; 11 nucleotides line up with TRBD2. CDR3 length: 16 residues. The trim removed 0 bases at V and 12 bases at J, leaving 10 bases unmatched. Germline values: CDR1 MNHNS, CDR2 SASEGT. The CDR3 region is CASSEAQGSGRGVQFF. For the CDR3, the DNA is TGTGCCAGCAGTGAAGCGCAGGGTAGCGGGAGGGGCGTGCAGTTCTTC.

This clone has only a few counts. This chain links TRBV7-9 with TRBJ1-2; 8 nucleotides line up with TRBD1. The CDR3 is made up of 14 amino acids. The junction had 6 bases not matched to a gene; V was cut back by 3 bases and J by 6 bases. Per germline, CDR1 SEHNR and CDR2 FQNEAQ (reference sequence). In DNA form, the CDR3 reads TGTGCCAGCAGCTTGCGACAGGGGTCAGATGGCTACACCTTC. Protein sequence: CASSLRQGSDGYTF. The full variable domain, in which reference TRBV7-9 and TRBJ1-2 provide the parts outside the CDR3, is DTGVSQNPRHKITKRGQNVTFRCDPISEHNRLYWYRQTLGQGPEFLTYFQNEAQLEKSRLLSDRFSAERPKGSFSTLEIQRTEQGDSAMYLCASSLRQGSDGYTFGSGTRLTVV.

The chain carries TRBV24-1 and TRBJ2-3; 10 bases agree with TRBD2. Trimming at V came to 3 bases and at J to 6 bases, leaving 8 bases not matched to a gene. Germline assignment: CDR1 KGHDR and CDR2 SFDVKD. This CDR3 spans 16 amino acids. The CDR3 DNA follows: TGTGCCACCAGTGATGGACCGGGACTAGCGAGCGATACGCAGTATTTT. It codes for CATSDGPGLASDTQYF.

The chain recombines TRBV15 with TRBJ2-5; no definite D call. Trimming pared 0 bases from V and 7 bases from J, leaving 12 bases between. Germline CDR1 LNHNV, CDR2 YYDKDF (reference sequence). This CDR3 is built from 14 residues. The CDR3 reads CATSRDLGPGTQYF. The CDR3 DNA follows: TGTGCCACCAGCAGAGATCTGGGTCCGGGGACCCAGTACTTC.

This chain's CDR3 is CASGKLAGGPWDEQFF. The CDR3 DNA reads TGTGCCAGCGGCAAACTAGCGGGGGGGCCCTGGGATGAGCAGTTCTTC. This chain links TRBV9 with TRBJ2-1; TRBD2 agrees at 13 bases. CDR3 length: 16 residues. From germline, CDR1 is SGDLS and CDR2 YYNGEE. V dropped 7 bases and J dropped 8; count of bases not matched to a gene: 12.

The chain has TRBV13 and TRBJ2-5, with 11 nucleotides matching TRBD2. After removal of 4 bases from V and 5 bases from J, the junction contained 15 bases not matched to a gene. The CDR3 has 18 residues. Germline V gene lookup returns CDR1 PRHDT and CDR2 FYEKMQ (reference sequence). The CDR3 spells CASSSGTSGNRRRETQYF. CDR3 nucleotides: TGTGCCAGCAGCTCCGGGACTAGCGGCAATCGGCGACGTGAGACCCAGTACTTC.

The V gene is TRBV6-1, the J gene TRBJ2-1; D is possibly TRBD2 (5 bases). The V gene's germline CDR1 is MNHNS and CDR2 SASEGT. This CDR3 is 13 amino acids long. Trimming left V 1 base short and J 9 bases short, with 10 bases between. CDR3 loop: CASSEEVRGEQFF. The CDR3 DNA sequence: TGTGCCAGCAGTGAAGAAGTCCGGGGTGAGCAGTTCTTC.

This chain uses TRBV6-5 with TRBJ2-1; 10 positions agree with TRBD1. The V and J ends lost 5 bases and 12 bases, in that order; junction bases with no gene match: 13. CDR3 size: 15 residues. Germline V gene sequence: CDR1 MNHEY, CDR2 SVGAGI. This chain's CDR3 is CASSRRDRGVKGQFF. The CDR3 DNA reads TGTGCCAGCAGTCGCCGGGACAGGGGAGTTAAGGGGCAGTTCTTC.

The chain has TRBV28 and TRBJ1-1, with TRBD1 as a possible D gene (6 bases). Trimming cost V 5 bases and J 4 bases, with 11 bases left between them. CDR1 and CDR2 from the germline V gene are MDHEN and SYDVKM. The CDR3 extends over 13 amino acids. DNA for the CDR3: TGTGCCAGCAGTCTCACAGGGCGCACTGAAGCTTTCTTT. It yields the protein CASSLTGRTEAFF.

This clone was recorded a few times. This sequence joins TRBV11-2 and TRBJ1-5, with 10 nucleotides matching TRBD1. The CDR3 length is 15 residues. V lost 4 bases, J lost 6 bases, and 6 bases stayed unmatched. CDR1 is SGHAT and CDR2 is FQNNGV in the germline V gene. This CDR3 is CASSSETGGRQPQHF. Here the CDR3 DNA reads TGTGCCAGCAGCTCCGAGACAGGGGGCCGTCAGCCCCAGCATTTT.

This clone occurred once. J is TRBJ2-5 and V is TRBV4-2; D gene ambiguous. Germline V gene lookup returns CDR1 LGHNA and CDR2 YNFKEQ. V lost 0 bases, J lost 1 base, and 9 bases lay in between. CDR3 size: 15 residues. This CDR3 reads CASSQESRSQETQYF. The CDR3 DNA is TGTGCCAGCAGCCAAGAGTCACGGTCCCAAGAGACCCAGTACTTC.

This clone was observed a single time. The chain combines TRBV6-2 or TRBV6-3 with TRBJ2-3; D not resolved. Between the trimmed V and J ends, which lost 3 bases and 7 bases, there was a span of 11 bases. The CDR3 loop spans 13 amino acids. The V gene's germline CDR1 is MNHEY and CDR2 SVGEGT. The CDR3 DNA reads TGTGCCAGCAGTTATGAGGCGCCTTATACGCAGTATTTT. It translates to CASSYEAPYTQYF.

The chain links TRBV9 to TRBJ2-3; D is perhaps TRBD1 (7 bases). The germline V and J ends were trimmed by 4 bases and 0 bases, with 15 bases remaining between them. This CDR3 is 16 amino acids long. Germline assignment: CDR1 SGDLS and CDR2 YYNGEE. CDR3 region: CASSFGGGISTDTQYF. The CDR3 DNA follows: TGTGCCAGCAGCTTCGGAGGGGGCATTAGCACAGATACGCAGTATTTT.

The rearrangement joins TRBV29-1 to TRBJ1-2, with D tentatively TRBD1 (6 bases). V was shortened by 2 bases and J by 7 bases, with 17 bases between the two germline ends. The CDR3 extends over 14 amino acids. Looked up from germline, CDR1 is SQVTM and CDR2 is ANQGSEA. CDR3 nucleotide sequence: TGCAGCGTTGAAAAGGCGGGGGCGCGAGGTGGCTACACCTTC. Protein: CSVEKAGARGGYTF.

The chain has TRBV7-9 and TRBJ2-2; 9 bases are shared with TRBD1. Germline CDR1 is SEHNR and CDR2 is FQNEAQ (reference sequence). V lost 8 bases and J lost 1; bases outside the gene matches: 5. The CDR3 contains 15 residues. The CDR3 DNA is TGTGCCAGCGGAGGGACAGGGTGGAACACCGGGGAGCTGTTTTTT. This sequence encodes CASGGTGWNTGELFF.

The chain couples TRBV18 to TRBJ1-6; the match to TRBD1 covers 7 bases. CDR1 and CDR2 from the germline V gene are KGHSH and LQKENI. The CDR3 contains 15 residues. Trimming took 2 bases from V and 7 from J; bases not matched to a gene: 5. This CDR3 reads CASSPLGTENSPLHF. Written as DNA, the CDR3 is TGTGCCAGCTCACCATTGGGGACAGAGAATTCACCCCTCCACTTT. Together with reference TRBV18 and TRBJ1-6, the CDR3 gives the full variable domain: NAGVMQNPRHLVRRRGQEARLRCSPMKGHSHVYWYRQLPEEGLKFMVYLQKENIIDESGMPKERFSAEFPKEGPSILRIQQVVRGDSAAYFCASSPLGTENSPLHFGNGTRLTVT.

The chain combines TRBV28 with TRBJ1-1; D perhaps matches TRBD1 (6 bases). This CDR3 has 17 residues. Trimming removed 4 bases at V and 3 bases at J, with 21 bases between. Per germline, CDR1 MDHEN and CDR2 SYDVKM. In DNA form, the CDR3 reads TGTGCCAGCAGTTACCAATGGGGGGGGGCTCGGGACACTGAAGCTTTCTTT. It yields the protein CASSYQWGGARDTEAFF.

The genes are TRBV7-9 and TRBJ1-1; 9 bases match TRBD1. CDR1 is SEHNR and CDR2 is FQNEAQ in the germline V gene (reference sequence). The ends lost 5 bases at V and 4 bases at J; junction bases unmatched: 5. CDR3 length: 14 amino acids. CDR3 DNA: TGTGCCAGCAGCGAAACAGGGGGCGGCACTGAAGCTTTCTTT. This sequence encodes CASSETGGGTEAFF.

This clone was counted only a few times. The CDR3 reads CASSHRDNYNSPLHF. The CDR3 bases are TGTGCCAGCAGCCACCGGGACAACTATAATTCACCCCTCCACTTT. This chain joins TRBV7-8 and TRBJ1-6; D perhaps matches TRBD1 (6 bases). The germline V gene has CDR1 SGHVS and CDR2 FQNEAQ. This CDR3 spans 15 amino acids. With 5 bases removed from V and 3 bases from J, the gap between germline ends came to 11 bases.

The chain combines TRBV9 with TRBJ2-5; possible D gene TRBD2, 6 bases. This CDR3 spans 15 amino acids. Germline lookup yields CDR1 SGDLS and CDR2 YYNGEE. Trimming removed 0 bases at V and 1 base at J, with 10 bases between. The CDR3 sequence is CASSVVAGLQETQYF. DNA for the CDR3: TGTGCCAGCAGCGTAGTGGCGGGGCTCCAAGAGACCCAGTACTTC.